A selection of T cell receptor beta chains follows, all from one sample in a study of cytomegalovirus exposure and HLA in healthy donors. The table came from immunoSEQ multiplex PCR; TCRdb's copy has only in-frame clones and leaves some out. Counted here are about 220,000 clones, 85% to 90% occurring once; the ten biggest clones make up about 3%. Sequenced input: PBMCs. Source of these receptors: a young woman in good health and CMV-seronegative. CDR3s include the opening cysteine and the closing phenylalanine or tryptophan. A D gene is named only where the DNA matches it firmly. Size values are once, few and many counts, or a class for expanded clones, and some rows have none.

TRBV4-2,NA,TRBD2,TRBJ2-3,TGTGCCAGCAGCCAAGGGACTAGCGGGATGTCAGATACGCAGTATTTT,CASSQGTSGMSDTQYF
TRBV7-9,NA,NA,TRBJ2-5,TGTGCCGGGGCGGAGCAGAAAGAGACCCAGTACTTC,CAGAEQKETQYF
TRBV9,NA,TRBD2,TRBJ2-5,TGTGCCAGCAGCGTGACTAGCGGGAGGGCCACAGAGACCCAGTACTTC,CASSVTSGRATETQYF
TRBV27,NA,NA,TRBJ1-1,TGTGCCAGCAGGGAAATACAGGGCATGAACACTGAAGCTTTCTTT,CASREIQGMNTEAFF
TRBV29-1,NA,TRBD1,TRBJ2-7,TGCAGCGCTGGACAGGGGGCCTACGAGCAGTACTTC,CSAGQGAYEQYF
TRBV19,few,TRBD1,TRBJ1-2,TGTGCCAGTTGGGGGACAGGGTGGAACTATGGCTACACCTTC,CASWGTGWNYGYTF
TRBV25-1,NA,NA,TRBJ2-2,TGTGCCAGCAGTGAATATGGAGCAGGGCGCGGCACCGGGGAGCTGTTTTTT,CASSEYGAGRGTGELFF
TRBV30,NA,NA,TRBJ2-7,TGTGCCTGGAGAAGGGACATCGAGGTAACCTACGAGCAGTACTTC,CAWRRDIEVTYEQYF
TRBV7-8,NA,NA,TRBJ2-7,TGTGCCAGCAGCTTATGGGGAGGCGACGAGCAGTACTTC,CASSLWGGDEQYF
TRBV11-2,NA,NA,TRBJ1-1,TGTGCCAGCAGCTTAGGTCTAGGCGGGAACACTGAAGCTTTCTTT,CASSLGLGGNTEAFF
TRBV7-3,NA,TRBD2,TRBJ2-3,TGTGCCAGAAGCGGGAAAGGGGACACAGATACGCAGTATTTT,CARSGKGDTDTQYF
TRBV6-5,NA,TRBD1,TRBJ1-5,TGTGCCAGCAGTCTCCTACAGGGGATTCAGCCCCAGCATTTT,CASSLLQGIQPQHF
TRBV28,NA,TRBD2,TRBJ2-1,TGTGCCAGCAGCATTTCGAGCGGGAATAACGAGCAGTTCTTC,CASSISSGNNEQFF
TRBV12-5,NA,TRBD2,TRBJ2-1,TGTGCTAGTGGTTTCAGTAGCGGGATGCGAGGGAGATCCTACAATGAGCAGTTCTTC,CASGFSSGMRGRSYNEQFF
TRBV19,NA,TRBD1,TRBJ1-1,TGTGCCAGTAGTATTCGAAGGACAGGGGCGCGCCCCACTGAAGCTTTCTTT,CASSIRRTGARPTEAFF
TRBV7-8,NA,TRBD1,TRBJ2-2,TGTGCGTCAGGACAGGCGAACACCGGGGAGCTGTTTTTT,CASGQANTGELFF
TRBV15,once,TRBD1,TRBJ2-7,TGTGCCACCAGGGACAGGGGGTCGCTCCAGCAGTACTTC,CATRDRGSLQQYF
TRBV30,NA,NA,TRBJ2-2,TGTGCCTGGACGAGCGGGCGACTGAACACCGGGGAGCTGTTTTTT,CAWTSGRLNTGELFF
TRBV7-9,NA,TRBD1,TRBJ2-3,TGTGCCAGCAGCCAGCCGGGACAGAGCGTCACAGATACGCAGTATTTT,CASSQPGQSVTDTQYF
TRBV5-1,NA,TRBD2,TRBJ2-3,TGCGCCAGCAGCCTAGGGACTAGCGGGTGGGATACGCAGTATTTT,CASSLGTSGWDTQYF
TRBV2,NA,TRBD2,TRBJ2-3,TGTGCCAGCAGTGAGCTCTTTGAAGCGGGAGATGAAGATACGCAGTATTTT,CASSELFEAGDEDTQYF
TRBV28,once,TRBD2,TRBJ2-1,TGTGCCAGCAGTTTAATGTCTAGCGGGAGGAGCGATGAGCAGTTCTTC,CASSLMSSGRSDEQFF
TRBV21-1,NA,NA,TRBJ1-5,TGTGCCAGCAGCACCGGAGACAGGGAGCGGCCCCAGCATTTT,CASSTGDRERPQHF
TRBV5-4,NA,TRBD1,TRBJ2-3,TGTGCCAGCAGCACCGGGGACAGGGGCGGGACAGATACGCAGTATTTT,CASSTGDRGGTDTQYF
TRBV2,NA,NA,TRBJ1-2,TGTGCCAGCAGTGACGTGTATGGCTACACCTTC,CASSDVYGYTF
TRBV19,NA,TRBD1,TRBJ2-7,TGTGCCTCTCGAGGGACAGGGGCCTACGAGCAGTACTTC,CASRGTGAYEQYF
TRBV30,NA,NA,TRBJ2-5,TGTGCCTGGCAGACTTTTCAATTAGCGGCACAAGAGACCCAGTACTTC,CAWQTFQLAAQETQYF
TRBV7-8,NA,NA,TRBJ2-1,TGTGCCAGCAGCTTAGCATCGGGAGAGCAGTTCTTC,CASSLASGEQFF
TRBV2,NA,NA,TRBJ1-1,TGTGCCAGCAGTGAGATTCGGGGGGGAGTTCGTAACACTGAAGCTTTCTTT,CASSEIRGGVRNTEAFF
TRBV27,NA,NA,TRBJ1-2,TGTGCCAGCAGTTTTAAGTCGAGGGATGGCTACACCTTC,CASSFKSRDGYTF